Here is one T cell receptor (beta chain) with its context. The antigen is not known. Trimming stripped 2 bases from V and 0 bases from J, with 11 bases between. Germline CDR1 is KGHSH and CDR2 is LQKENI. This CDR3 comprises 15 residues. This entry is derived from a study of cytomegalovirus exposure and HLA in healthy donors. Findings of the study overall: Subsequent analysis showed first-cohort TCR clusters tending to co-occur in 120 validation repertoires. High specificity and sensitivity for cytomegalovirus status were reported for the classifier.

Profiling relied on immunoSEQ multiplex PCR, and the TCRdb table lists in-frame clones only, not all of them. Of 150,000 to 200,000 clones listed, roughly 90% are singletons. The TCR originated in a woman in her twenties or thirties in good health and CMV-seronegative. Sequenced material: PBMCs. The V gene is TRBV18, the J gene TRBJ2-7; D unresolved. The CDR3: CASSPMAESSYEQYF. The CDR3 DNA sequence: TGTGCCAGCTCACCAATGGCGGAGAGCTCCTACGAGCAGTACTTC.